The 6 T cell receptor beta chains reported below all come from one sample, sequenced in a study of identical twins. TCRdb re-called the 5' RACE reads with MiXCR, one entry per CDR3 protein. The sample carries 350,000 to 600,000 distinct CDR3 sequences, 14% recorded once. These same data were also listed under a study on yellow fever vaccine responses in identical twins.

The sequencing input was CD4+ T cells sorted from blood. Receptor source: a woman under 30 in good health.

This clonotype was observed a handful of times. The CDR3 region is CASSLGAQGGEQYF. CDR3 in DNA: TGCGCCAGCAGCTTGGGTGCCCAGGGAGGCGAGCAGTACTTC. This chain uses TRBV5-1 with TRBJ2-7; D is possibly TRBD2 (6 bases). Germline CDR1 SGHRS, CDR2 YFSETQ. The CDR3 consists of 14 residues. V gave up 0 bases and J gave up 6 bases, with 13 bases separating them.

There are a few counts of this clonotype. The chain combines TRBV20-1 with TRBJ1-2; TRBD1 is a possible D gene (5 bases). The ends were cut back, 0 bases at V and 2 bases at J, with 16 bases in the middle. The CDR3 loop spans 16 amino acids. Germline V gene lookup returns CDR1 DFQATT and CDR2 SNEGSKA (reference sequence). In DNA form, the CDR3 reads TGCAGTGCTAGAGATATGGGGACGCCGGAAAACTATGGCTACACCTTC. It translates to CSARDMGTPENYGYTF.

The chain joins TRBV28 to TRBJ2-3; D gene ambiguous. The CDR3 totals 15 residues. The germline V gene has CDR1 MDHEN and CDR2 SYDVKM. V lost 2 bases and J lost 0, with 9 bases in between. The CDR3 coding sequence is TGTGCCAGCAGTTTAATACCTCTCAGCACAGATACGCAGTATTTT. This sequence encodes CASSLIPLSTDTQYF.

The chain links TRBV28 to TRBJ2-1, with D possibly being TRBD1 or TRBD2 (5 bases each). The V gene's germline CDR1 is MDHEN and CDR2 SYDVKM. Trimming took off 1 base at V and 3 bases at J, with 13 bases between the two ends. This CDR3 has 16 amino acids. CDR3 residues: CASSLLGRGDYNEQFF. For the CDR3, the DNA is TGTGCCAGCAGTTTATTAGGCCGAGGGGACTACAATGAGCAGTTCTTC.

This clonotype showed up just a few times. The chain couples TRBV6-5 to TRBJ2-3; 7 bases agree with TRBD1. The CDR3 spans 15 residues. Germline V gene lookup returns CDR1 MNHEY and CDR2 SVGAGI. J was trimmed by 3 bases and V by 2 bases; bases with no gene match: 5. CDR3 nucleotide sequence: TGTGCCAGCAGTTACCGCGACAGGGCGACAGATACGCAGTATTTT. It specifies CASSYRDRATDTQYF.

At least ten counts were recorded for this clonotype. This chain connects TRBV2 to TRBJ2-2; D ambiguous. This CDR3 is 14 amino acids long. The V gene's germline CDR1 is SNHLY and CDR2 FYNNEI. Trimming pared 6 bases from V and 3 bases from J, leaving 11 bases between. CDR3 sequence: CASSPPRDTGELFF. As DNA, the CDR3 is TGTGCCAGCAGCCCTCCACGGGACACCGGGGAGCTGTTTTTT.